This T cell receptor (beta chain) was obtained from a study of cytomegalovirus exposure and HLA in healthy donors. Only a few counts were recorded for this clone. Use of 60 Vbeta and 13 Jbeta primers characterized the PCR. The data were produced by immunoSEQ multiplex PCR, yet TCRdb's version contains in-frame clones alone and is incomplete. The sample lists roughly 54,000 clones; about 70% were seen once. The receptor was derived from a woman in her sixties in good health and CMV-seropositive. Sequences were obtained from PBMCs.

CDR3 residues: CAWRAATGLSDTQYF. The CDR3 nucleotides read TGTGCCTGGAGGGCGGCTACCGGACTGTCAGATACGCAGTATTTT. V is TRBV30 and J is TRBJ2-3; TRBD2 is a possible D gene (5 bases). Trimming took off 3 bases at V and 4 bases at J, with 17 bases between the two ends. CDR1 is GTSNPN and CDR2 is SVGIG in the germline V gene (reference sequence). The CDR3 covers 15 residues.